What follows is one T cell receptor (beta chain) and its context. Its antigen is currently not known. No clone much larger than this one lies a single base away; base qualities are absent. V has 6 bases trimmed and J has 5 bases trimmed; junction bases matching no gene number 9. CDR1 and CDR2 are drawn from the germline V gene: SQVTM, ANQGSEA. The cysteine opens and the phenylalanine closes a CDR3 of 14 amino acids. CDR3 DNA is the only sequence kept; it has 42 bases, read in frame from the first base. Using the deep immunoSEQ assay, multiplex PCR amplified TCR CDR3 regions from genomic DNA. Extracted genomic DNA from each cell subset was spread evenly across all wells of several immunoSEQ 96-well plates, with each plate serving as a replicate. For sorted subsets, 200 to 250 ng genomic DNA, equal to about 30,000 T cell genomes, was loaded into each replicate PCR. Purified libraries were quantified with a Qubit 3.0 fluorometer, sized on a Bioanalyzer 2100, and re-quantified with the KAPA Library Quantification kit. A separate single-read 150-cycle Illumina NextSeq 550 flow cell was used to sequence each immunoSEQ 96-well plate. In the source study's methods: Because the immunoSEQ output held only junctional sequences and lacked quality scores, the filtering could not match the filtering applied to full-length reads. To assign V/J genes and CDR3, sequences were annotated against IMGT germline references using PyIR, a Python wrapper for IgBLAST v1.9. Reads were filtered out if the reads had weak V/J assignments (E-value above 1e-6), no CDR3, stop codons, out-of-frame junctions, or ambiguous translated residues. V3J clonotypes were defined as sequences sharing the same inferred V gene, J gene, and CDR3 amino acid sequence. The percentage overlap between two repertoires was calculated by dividing the number of shared unique clonotypes by the size of the smaller repertoire. Richness of each repertoire was evaluated using RTK rarefaction, the Chao1 estimator, and Recon v2.1 estimates of unobserved clonotypes. Generation probabilities were computed with OLGA for all TCRbeta clonotypes obtained by the gDNA method from several donors. TCRdb re-hosts the immuneACCESS table, in-frame sequences only. Its copies lack some clones; in the studies checked, an unresolved V gene accounts for under half of them, and the cause for the rest is not known. V and J calls and clone size come straight from that table; D and trimming were deduced from the DNA. The sample contains under 850,000 clones, around 77% of them found a single time. Approximately 2% of the sample is taken by the ten largest.

Donors were healthy HIV-negative adults with no recently reported acute infections or vaccinations. Every donor was a Caucasian adult living in Nashville, Tennessee, USA. CD4+ T cells were enriched through magnetic negative selection, after which naive cells were positively selected on CD45RA and the remaining negative fraction served as the memory subset. After blood collection by leukapheresis, PBMCs were isolated using Ficoll-Histopaque density gradient centrifugation and then cryopreserved in the vapor phase of liquid nitrogen. Purity and quantity of every magnetically sorted T cell population were checked by analytical flow cytometry. Each sorted fraction had its genomic DNA isolated and then quantified by UV absorbance on a Nanodrop 2000c. This sample stems from a study of shared clonotypes between healthy human individuals (dated by TCRdb to about 2020). For the wider study: The cohort comprised two women and three men aged 18 to 49 years. Per donor, three plates each were used for CD4 naive and CD4 memory, two for CD8 naive, and one for CD8 memory. Blood TCR repertoires of a handful of healthy adults were deeply sequenced to estimate repertoire size and the extent of clonotype sharing between individuals. To increase sequencing depth and limit assay-specific biases, TCR repertoire library preparation and sequencing were carried out by different laboratories using diverse techniques. Per donor, leukapheresis produced somewhere between about 0.94 and 9 billion PBMCs.

Results and caveats for the whole study, not just this receptor: Because the study included a small number of donors, the genetic and exposure-history diversity represented was limited. Sampling was restricted to blood, and TCR repertoires in tissues likely differ from the TCR repertoires found in blood. When four donors were compared, the shared fraction of clonotypes was about 5% for naive CD4, approximately 3.3% for naive CD8, roughly 2.5% for memory CD4, and 0.35% to 0.4% for memory CD8. Clonotypes shared by all four sorted-subset donors showed higher generation probabilities than non-shared clonotypes. Estimated clonotype richness was generally larger for naive than for memory subsets. Even with the large sequencing depth, rarefaction of the sorted-subset datasets indicated that sequencing was incomplete. Pairwise subsampling indicated that sequencing depth was expected to affect the degree of clonotype sharing among donors.

This TCR derives from a woman in her twenties or thirties in good health. The chain links TRBV29-1 with TRBJ2-7, with 11 junctional bases fitting TRBD1. Sequenced material: memory CD4+ T cells sorted from blood. Read against the paper, the sample's cell subset or site label means: CD45RA-negative fraction. The DNA sequence is TGCAGCGTAGGAGTGGGACAGGGGGGGGACGAGCAGTACTTC. Its protein product is CSVGVGQGGDEQYF.